One sample yielded the 20 T cell receptor beta chains listed below, sequenced in a study of tumor-infiltrating lymphocytes in primary liver carcinoma. Unsorted bulk tissue (roughly 19-31 mg) underwent RNA and DNA co-extraction. Researchers generated TCR beta cDNA from approximately 520 ng of total RNA, relying on a constant-region primer. Three rounds of nested multiplex PCR with slightly modified ARM-PCR produced TCR beta libraries. It was with TRBV1-TRBV30 forward primers and a C-beta reverse primer that the first two PCR rounds were run, at about 10 cycles each. MiXCR was run by TCRdb on the multiplex PCR reads, yielding one entry per CDR3 protein. The sample records roughly 32,000 distinct CDR3 sequences, roughly 80% being singletons. The sample taken for sequencing was liver tumor tissue from sampling region 4. Subset described: tumor region T4, right-lateral pole. The receptors stem from a man aged 40-55 years with primary liver carcinoma and hepatitis B virus infection.

Notes on this clonotype: Because it lacks the conserved phenylalanine or tryptophan at the end, this CDR3 is likely a read error. The chain combines TRBV6-4 with TRBJ2-2; TRBD1 matches 11 bases. The CDR3 is 14 amino acids. Germline-derived CDR1 and CDR2 are MRHNA and SNTAGT. The CDR3 DNA reads TGTGCCAGCAATGACGGACAGGGGGCCGGGGACCTGTTTCTT. The encoded protein is CASNDGQGAGDLFL.

Remarks on this clonotype: No conserved phenylalanine or tryptophan is present at the end of the CDR3, so a read error is the likely explanation. J is TRBJ2-3 and V is TRBV28; 12 nucleotides match TRBD2. The CDR3 length is 18 residues. V was clipped by 5 bases and J by 1 base; unmatched bases: 10. Germline loops: CDR1 MDHEN, CDR2 SYDVKM. The CDR3 region has the DNA TGTGCCAGCAGTCTCGCCCACCTAGCGGGAGGGGGCACAGATACGCAGTATCTT. It codes for CASSLAHLAGGGTDTQYL.

Details on this clonotype: A junction end diverges from the germline sequence, so it may reflect a read error. The chain recombines TRBV6-6 with TRBJ2-1, with D possibly being TRBD1 (6 bases). The germline gives CDR1 MNHNY, CDR2 SVGAGI (reference sequence). CDR3 length: 17 residues. CDR3 residues: CASSYSVEQGIHNEQFF. In nucleotides, the CDR3 is TGTGCTAGCAGTTACTCGGTGGAACAGGGCATACATAATGAGCAGTTCTTC.

Turning to this clonotype: This may be a read error, as it is one base from a much larger clone. The chain recombines TRBV18 with TRBJ2-2, with TRBD1 as a possible D gene (6 bases). This CDR3 has 15 residues. Trimming shortened V by 5 bases and J by 6 bases, and 16 bases separated the two germline ends. Germline V gene sequence: CDR1 KGHSH, CDR2 LQKENI. The CDR3 reads CASSTYQQGPGELFF. Written as DNA, the CDR3 is TGTGCCAGCTCAACCTACCAACAGGGACCCGGGGAGCTGTTTTTT.

This clonotype was counted ten times or more. This sequence joins TRBV20-1 and TRBJ2-5; 12 bases align to TRBD2. The V segment lost 6 bases and the J segment 5 bases; nucleotides outside the gene matches: 7. The CDR3 is made up of 14 amino acids. Germline assignment: CDR1 DFQATT and CDR2 SNEGSKA (reference sequence). The CDR3 loop is CSALLAGGWETQYF. CDR3 DNA sequence: TGCAGTGCGTTACTAGCGGGAGGTTGGGAGACCCAGTACTTC.

Concerning this clonotype: A read error may explain this, as a much larger clone is one base away. The chain couples TRBV5-1 to TRBJ2-7; unclear D gene. This CDR3 spans 12 amino acids. Looked up from germline, CDR1 is SGHRS and CDR2 is YFSETQ. The CDR3 DNA reads as TGCGCCGGCAGACATACCGACGGCGAGCAGTACTTC. The encoded protein is CAGRHTDGEQYF.

As to this clonotype: Its ends do not fully match the called genes, so a read error is possible. This sequence joins TRBV5-6 and TRBJ1-6; no clear D gene. The germline CDR1 and CDR2 sequences are SGHDT and YYEEEE. The length of the CDR3 is 15 residues. The CDR3 loop reads CVSSPRTPVNSFLHF. Here the CDR3 DNA reads TGTGTCAGCAGTCCAAGGACTCCAGTGAATTCATTCCTCCACTTT.

Concerning this clonotype itself: Germline is not matched at one junction end, which may reflect a read error. The chain links TRBV5-1 to TRBJ2-5, with D perhaps matching TRBD1 or TRBD2 (5 bases each). Germline CDR1 is SGHRS and CDR2 is YFSETQ. The CDR3 is 13 residues long. The CDR3 DNA reads as TGCGCCAACAGCGTGGGGGACGGAGAGACACAGTACTTC. This translates into CANSVGDGETQYF.

For this clonotype: A junction boundary mismatches the germline segment, possibly from a read error. The chain carries TRBV11-2 and TRBJ2-2; 7 positions agree with TRBD1. CDR1 and CDR2 (germline): SGHAT, FQNNGV. CDR3 length equals 15 residues. CDR3 DNA sequence: TGTGCCAGCAGCCACACCAGGGGGACAACCAGGGAGCCGTTTTTT. Translation gives CASSHTRGTTREPFF.

Remarks on this clonotype: The conserved phenylalanine or tryptophan normally closing the CDR3 is absent here, so this likely arose from a read error. The limits of the CDR3 on the DNA are not certain, so only TCRdb's listed CDR3 is given. The chain joins TRBV29-1 to TRBJ2-2; the listed D gene, TRBD1, was not tested against the DNA. The CDR3 comprises 13 residues, both ends counted. The germline gives CDR1 SQVTM, CDR2 ANQGSEA. CDR3: CSVEITGAGEFFV.

Remarks on this clonotype: One junction end does not reproduce the germline sequence, and a read error may be involved. The chain links TRBV5-6 to TRBJ2-2, with a weak D call TRBD2 (6 bases). The germline V gene has CDR1 SGHDT and CDR2 YYEEEE. The CDR3 loop spans 16 amino acids. The CDR3 reads CASRPNTRSNIGEVFF. The CDR3, as DNA: TGTGCCAGCAGACCGAACACCAGGTCGAACATCGGGGAGGTGTTTTTT.

Details on this clonotype: At one end, the junction sequence differs from germline, possibly due to a read error. The chain uses TRBV5-4 and TRBJ2-1, with 13 bases that match TRBD2. The CDR3 runs to 15 residues. Germline-derived CDR1 and CDR2 are SGHNT and YYREEE (reference sequence). CDR3 in amino acids: CSSSLGTSGTYEQSF. The CDR3 coding sequence is TGTTCCAGCAGCTTAGGGACTAGCGGGACCTATGAGCAGTCCTTC.

Concerning this clonotype: This could be a read error, since a much larger clone is one nucleotide away. V and J are TRBV20-1 and TRBJ2-7; possible D gene TRBD1, 6 bases. This CDR3 comprises 15 residues. Germline CDR1 DFQATT, CDR2 SNEGSKA (reference sequence). This CDR3 reads CSASLLLGQSYELYF. CDR3 DNA: TGCAGTGCTAGTCTGCTACTTGGACAGTCATACGAGCTGTACTTC.

This chain connects TRBV5-1 to TRBJ2-5, with D tentatively TRBD2 (6 bases). This CDR3 is built from 15 residues. Trimming removed 8 bases from V and 5 bases from J, with 22 bases in between. Per the germline V gene, CDR1 is SGHRS and CDR2 is YFSETQ. In DNA, the CDR3 is TGCGCCAGGAGCCTGTTCGGGACTGAGGGGGAGACCCAGTACTTC. Protein sequence: CARSLFGTEGETQYF.

A word on this clonotype: The conserved phenylalanine or tryptophan is not found at the CDR3 terminus, so this likely reflects a read error. The J gene is TRBJ2-4, the V gene TRBV28, with no clear D. From germline, CDR1 is MDHEN and CDR2 SYDVKM. The CDR3 covers 16 residues. The CDR3 spells CTSSTYRAKAKNIQYL. Here the CDR3 DNA reads TGTACCAGCAGTACATACCGGGCCAAGGCCAAAAACATTCAGTACTTA.

This clonotype was recorded at least ten times. The chain couples TRBV28 to TRBJ2-3; 8 bases line up with TRBD2. Germline CDR1 is MDHEN and CDR2 is SYDVKM. This CDR3 has 15 residues. Losses at the gene ends were 3 bases for V and 2 bases for J; bases not matched to a gene: 4. Here the CDR3 reads CASSFLAGYTDTQYF. CDR3 coding DNA: TGTGCCAGCAGTTTCCTAGCGGGTTACACAGATACGCAGTATTTT.

The rearrangement joins TRBV28 to TRBJ2-4; a possible D gene is TRBD2 (5 bases). Trimming left V 10 bases short and J 9 bases short, with 25 bases between. CDR1 and CDR2 from the germline V gene are MDHEN and SYDVKM. The CDR3 consists of 15 residues. The CDR3 protein is CATLPVGGGTTIQYF. Here the CDR3 DNA reads TGTGCCACCCTCCCGGTCGGTGGAGGAACAACCATTCAGTACTTC.

This clonotype was recorded a few times. Germline and junction disagree at one end, which may indicate a read error. The chain joins TRBV5-6 to TRBJ2-3, with D perhaps TRBD1 (6 bases). Per germline, CDR1 SGHDT and CDR2 YYEEEE. The CDR3 is made up of 16 amino acids. As DNA, the CDR3 is TGTGCCAGCAGGCTTGGGGGCGGAAGTAGCGCAGATACGAAGTATTTT. It is translated as CASRLGGGSSADTKYF.

This clonotype was found once. The gene calls are TRBV11-2 and TRBJ1-4, with D perhaps matching TRBD1 (6 bases). The CDR3 has 14 residues. V was pared by 11 bases and J by 14 bases, with 27 bases between. Germline CDR1 is SGHAT and CDR2 is FQNNGV. CDR3 sequence (DNA): TGTGCCGGTAGCTTAGATCTTGGGGGGCTCAGCCTGTTTTTT. As protein: CAGSLDLGGLSLFF.

Comments on this clonotype: Mismatch with germline at one junction end may stem from a read error. This chain uses TRBV6-6 with TRBJ2-1; D is unresolved. This CDR3 contains 11 residues. Germline values: CDR1 MNHNY, CDR2 SVGAGI (reference sequence). The CDR3 is CTSSSLNEQFF. The CDR3 DNA is TGTACCAGCAGTTCCCTCAATGAGCAGTTCTTC.